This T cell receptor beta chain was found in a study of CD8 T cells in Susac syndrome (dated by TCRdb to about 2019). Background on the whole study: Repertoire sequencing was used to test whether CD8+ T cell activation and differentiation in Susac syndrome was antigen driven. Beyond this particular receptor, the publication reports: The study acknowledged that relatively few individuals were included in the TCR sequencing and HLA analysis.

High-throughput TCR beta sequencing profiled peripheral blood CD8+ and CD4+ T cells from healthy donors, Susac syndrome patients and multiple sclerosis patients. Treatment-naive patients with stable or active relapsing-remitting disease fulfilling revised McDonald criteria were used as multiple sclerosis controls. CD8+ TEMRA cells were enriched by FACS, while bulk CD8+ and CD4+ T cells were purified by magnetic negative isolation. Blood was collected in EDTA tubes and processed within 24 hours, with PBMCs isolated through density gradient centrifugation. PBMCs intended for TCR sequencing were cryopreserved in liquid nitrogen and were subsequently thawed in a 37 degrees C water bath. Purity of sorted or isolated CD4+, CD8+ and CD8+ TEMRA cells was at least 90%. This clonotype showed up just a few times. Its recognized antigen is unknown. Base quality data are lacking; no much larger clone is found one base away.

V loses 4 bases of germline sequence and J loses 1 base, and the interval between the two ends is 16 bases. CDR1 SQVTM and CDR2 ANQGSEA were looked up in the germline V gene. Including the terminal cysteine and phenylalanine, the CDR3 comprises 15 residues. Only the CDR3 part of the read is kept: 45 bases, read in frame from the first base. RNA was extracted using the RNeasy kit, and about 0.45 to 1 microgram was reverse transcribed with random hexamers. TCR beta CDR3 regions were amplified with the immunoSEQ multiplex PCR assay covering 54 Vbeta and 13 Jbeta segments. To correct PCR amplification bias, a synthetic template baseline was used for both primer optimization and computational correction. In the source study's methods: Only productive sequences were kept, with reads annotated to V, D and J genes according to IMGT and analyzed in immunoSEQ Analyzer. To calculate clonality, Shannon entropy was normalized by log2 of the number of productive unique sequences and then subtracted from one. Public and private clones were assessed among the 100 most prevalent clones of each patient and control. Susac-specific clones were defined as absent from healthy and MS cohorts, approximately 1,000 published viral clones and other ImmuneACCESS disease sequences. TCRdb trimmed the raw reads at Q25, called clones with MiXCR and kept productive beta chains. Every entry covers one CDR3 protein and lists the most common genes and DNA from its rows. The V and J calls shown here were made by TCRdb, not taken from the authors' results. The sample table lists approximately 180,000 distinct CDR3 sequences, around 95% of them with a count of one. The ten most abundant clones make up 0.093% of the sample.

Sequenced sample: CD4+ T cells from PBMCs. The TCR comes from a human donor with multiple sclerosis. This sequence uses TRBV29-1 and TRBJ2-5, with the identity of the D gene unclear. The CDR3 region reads CSVAWNPRAQETQYF. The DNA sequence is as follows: TGCAGCGTTGCATGGAACCCCCGGGCCCAAGAGACCCAGTACTTC.